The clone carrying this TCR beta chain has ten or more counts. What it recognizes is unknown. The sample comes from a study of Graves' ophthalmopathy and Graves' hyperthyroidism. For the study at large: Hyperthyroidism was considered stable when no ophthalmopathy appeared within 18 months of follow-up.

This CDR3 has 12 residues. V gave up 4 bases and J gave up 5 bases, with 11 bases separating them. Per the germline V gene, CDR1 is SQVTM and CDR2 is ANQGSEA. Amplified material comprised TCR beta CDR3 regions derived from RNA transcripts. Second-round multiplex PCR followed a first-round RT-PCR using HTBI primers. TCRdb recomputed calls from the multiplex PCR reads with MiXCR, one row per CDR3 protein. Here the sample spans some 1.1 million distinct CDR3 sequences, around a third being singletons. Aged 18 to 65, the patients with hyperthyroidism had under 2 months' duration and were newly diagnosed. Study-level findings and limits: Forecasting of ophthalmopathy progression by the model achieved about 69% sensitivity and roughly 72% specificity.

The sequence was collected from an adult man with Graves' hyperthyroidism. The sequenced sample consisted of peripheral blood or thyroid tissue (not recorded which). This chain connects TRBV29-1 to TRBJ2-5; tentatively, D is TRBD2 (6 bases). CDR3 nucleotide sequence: TGCAGCGTTGGTCCGGGGGTGGAGACCCAGTACTTC. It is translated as CSVGPGVETQYF.